A selection of T cell receptor beta chains follows, all from one sample in a study of blood T cells in healthy people across ages. TCRdb recomputed calls from the 5' RACE reads with MiXCR, one row per CDR3 protein. The profile shows roughly 2 million distinct CDR3 sequences, 40% to 55% of them singletons. The specimen was blood. These receptors came from a middle-aged woman in good health. CDR3s include the opening cysteine and the closing phenylalanine or tryptophan. A D gene is named only where the DNA matches it firmly. Clone size is not always given. Where it is, it says once, few, many or a class for expanded clones.

clone_size	d_call	j_call	v_call	cdr3_aa	cdr3_nt
NA	NA	TRBJ1-5	TRBV2	CASSEGQGSQPQHF	TGTGCCAGCAGTGAAGGGCAGGGTAGTCAGCCCCAGCATTTT
few	NA	TRBJ2-3	TRBV29-1	CSVGAGTADTQYF	TGCAGCGTTGGCGCGGGGACCGCAGATACGCAGTATTTT
NA	NA	TRBJ2-5	TRBV5-8	CASTWGQETQYF	TGTGCCAGCACCTGGGGCCAAGAGACCCAGTACTTC
NA	NA	TRBJ1-2	TRBV7-2	CASSLGWVASANYGYTF	TGTGCCAGCAGCTTAGGGTGGGTGGCCAGCGCTAACTATGGCTACACCTTC
few	NA	TRBJ1-1	TRBV7-9	CASSLSLTEAFF	TGTGCCAGCAGCTTAAGTCTTACTGAAGCTTTCTTT
NA	NA	TRBJ2-7	TRBV5-1	CASSLAAQADEQYF	TGCGCCAGCAGCTTGGCCGCACAGGCCGACGAGCAGTACTTC
NA	NA	TRBJ2-7	TRBV7-6	CADLGRLYLYEQYF	TGTGCCGACCTGGGCAGGCTCTACCTCTACGAGCAGTACTTC
NA	NA	TRBJ1-6	TRBV6-5	CASSCPVVKSSSYNSPLHF	TGTGCCAGCAGTTGCCCCGTCGTGAAGTCTAGCTCCTATAATTCACCCCTCCACTTT
NA	TRBD1	TRBJ1-2	TRBV15	CATSRDGTGEPNYGYTF	TGTGCCACCAGCAGAGATGGGACAGGGGAGCCTAACTATGGCTACACCTTC
few	TRBD2	TRBJ2-3	TRBV7-2	CASSIDGGADTQYF	TGTGCCAGCAGCATAGATGGGGGGGCAGATACGCAGTATTTT
NA	NA	TRBJ1-1	TRBV12-5	CASGLDIGSPTEAFF	TGTGCTAGTGGTTTGGATATAGGCTCCCCCACTGAAGCTTTCTTT
few	TRBD2	TRBJ2-5	TRBV20-1	CSARFLAAFLETQYF	TGCAGTGCTAGATTCCTAGCGGCGTTTCTCGAGACCCAGTACTTC
NA	NA	TRBJ2-1	TRBV29-1	CSVEGLGRGNEQFF	TGCAGCGTTGAGGGGCTTGGAAGGGGCAATGAGCAGTTCTTC
NA	NA	TRBJ1-4	TRBV20-1	CSTTLDRLPNEKLFF	TGCAGTACGACCCTCGACCGGTTACCTAATGAAAAACTGTTTTTT
NA	NA	TRBJ2-1	TRBV28	CASSSARETQFF	TGTGCCAGCAGTTCTGCCAGGGAGACCCAGTTCTTC
NA	TRBD2	TRBJ2-5	TRBV3-1	CASSHRGGLETQYF	TGTGCCAGCAGCCATCGGGGGGGCTTAGAGACCCAGTACTTC
NA	NA	TRBJ2-3	TRBV11-2	CASSLILTDTDTQYF	TGTGCCAGCAGCTTAATCCTAACAGACACAGATACGCAGTATTTT
NA	NA	TRBJ2-1	TRBV14	CASSQVPSGEQFF	TGTGCCAGCAGCCAAGTCCCCTCCGGTGAGCAGTTCTTC
NA	NA	TRBJ2-1	TRBV7-9	CASSFQAGAAYNEQFF	TGTGCCAGCAGCTTCCAAGCAGGGGCGGCTTATAATGAGCAGTTCTTC
NA	TRBD2	TRBJ2-1	TRBV6-5	CASSYSRAGGDEQFF	TGTGCCAGCAGTTACTCCCGAGCGGGGGGCGATGAGCAGTTCTTC
NA	TRBD1	TRBJ1-1	TRBV5-1	CASRPIKAGGETEAFF	TGCGCCAGCAGACCCATCAAGGCAGGGGGCGAGACTGAAGCTTTCTTT
NA	TRBD2	TRBJ2-5	TRBV2	CASKGRLAGGLEETQYF	TGTGCCAGCAAGGGGCGACTAGCGGGGGGCCTGGAAGAGACCCAGTACTTC
NA	TRBD1	TRBJ2-7	TRBV7-2	CASSAQGAVYEQYF	TGTGCCAGCAGCGCCCAGGGGGCCGTTTACGAGCAGTACTTC
NA	NA	TRBJ2-7	TRBV28	CASSAQTASYEQYF	TGTGCCAGCAGTGCTCAGACAGCCTCCTACGAGCAGTACTTC
few	TRBD2	TRBJ2-7	TRBV6-6	CASGPPGGSAYEQYF	TGTGCCAGCGGGCCCCCGGGGGGATCGGCCTACGAGCAGTACTTC
NA	NA	TRBJ2-6	TRBV11-2	CASSLVELDSSSYGANVLTF	TGTGCCAGCAGCTTAGTGGAGTTGGACTCGAGCAGCTATGGGGCCAACGTCCTGACTTTC
few	TRBD1	TRBJ1-2	TRBV28	CASNRQGYNYGYTF	TGTGCCAGCAACAGACAGGGGTACAACTATGGCTACACCTTC
few	NA	TRBJ2-3	TRBV12-3/TRBV12-4	CASSFDPESSTDTQYF	TGTGCCAGCAGTTTTGATCCTGAATCTAGCACAGATACGCAGTATTTT
NA	NA	TRBJ1-5	TRBV24-1	CATSDSQVGNQPQHF	TGTGCCACCAGTGATTCCCAGGTTGGCAATCAGCCCCAGCATTTT
NA	TRBD2	TRBJ2-3	TRBV20-1	CSRGLAGGPRDTQYF	TGCAGTCGGGGACTAGCGGGGGGGCCTAGGGATACGCAGTATTTT
few	NA	TRBJ2-7	TRBV20-1	CSSTGTQEQYF	TGCAGTTCCACCGGGACGCAAGAGCAGTACTTC
NA	TRBD2	TRBJ2-1	TRBV27	CASSVREGGEQFF	TGTGCCAGCAGTGTGCGGGAGGGCGGTGAGCAGTTCTTC
few	TRBD2	TRBJ2-5	TRBV7-2	CASSFGLSLAGETQYF	TGTGCCAGCAGCTTTGGATTGAGTCTAGCGGGGGAGACCCAGTACTTC
NA	TRBD2	TRBJ2-7	TRBV7-6	CASSLFSSGGNEQYF	TGTGCCAGCAGCTTATTTTCTAGCGGGGGCAATGAGCAGTACTTC
few	NA	TRBJ2-3	TRBV27	CASSQTLGMSPDTQYF	TGTGCCAGCAGTCAGACGCTCGGGATGAGCCCAGATACGCAGTATTTT
few	NA	TRBJ2-5	TRBV20-1	CSATGTLQETQYF	TGCAGTGCTACCGGAACCCTTCAAGAGACCCAGTACTTC
few	TRBD1	TRBJ2-5	TRBV6-4	CASHLTGEQTQYF	TGTGCCAGCCATTTGACAGGGGAGCAGACCCAGTACTTC
few	NA	TRBJ1-2	TRBV20-1	CSARGPSDTYYGYTF	TGCAGTGCTAGGGGACCGTCGGACACCTACTATGGCTACACCTTC
NA	NA	TRBJ1-4	TRBV7-8	CASSPLRTYSKLFF	TGTGCCAGCAGCCCACTTAGGACTTACTCAAAACTGTTTTTT
few	NA	TRBJ1-5	TRBV4-1	CASSPSSGVVDQPQHF	TGCGCCAGCAGCCCGTCATCGGGGGTAGTGGATCAGCCCCAGCATTTT
NA	TRBD2	TRBJ2-3	TRBV5-1	CASSLAGGYKRTDTQYF	TGCGCCAGCAGCTTGGCGGGGGGGTACAAGCGCACAGATACGCAGTATTTT
NA	NA	TRBJ1-1	TRBV25-1	CASSDRAKTNTEAFF	TGTGCCAGCAGTGATCGGGCCAAGACGAACACTGAAGCTTTCTTT
once	NA	TRBJ1-2	TRBV3-1	CASSQDLRNYGYTF	TGTGCCAGCAGCCAAGATCTACGGAACTATGGCTACACCTTC
few	TRBD1	TRBJ2-7	TRBV3-1	CASSQERGKQGGGYEQYF	TGTGCCAGCAGCCAAGAAAGGGGGAAACAAGGGGGCGGTTACGAGCAGTACTTC